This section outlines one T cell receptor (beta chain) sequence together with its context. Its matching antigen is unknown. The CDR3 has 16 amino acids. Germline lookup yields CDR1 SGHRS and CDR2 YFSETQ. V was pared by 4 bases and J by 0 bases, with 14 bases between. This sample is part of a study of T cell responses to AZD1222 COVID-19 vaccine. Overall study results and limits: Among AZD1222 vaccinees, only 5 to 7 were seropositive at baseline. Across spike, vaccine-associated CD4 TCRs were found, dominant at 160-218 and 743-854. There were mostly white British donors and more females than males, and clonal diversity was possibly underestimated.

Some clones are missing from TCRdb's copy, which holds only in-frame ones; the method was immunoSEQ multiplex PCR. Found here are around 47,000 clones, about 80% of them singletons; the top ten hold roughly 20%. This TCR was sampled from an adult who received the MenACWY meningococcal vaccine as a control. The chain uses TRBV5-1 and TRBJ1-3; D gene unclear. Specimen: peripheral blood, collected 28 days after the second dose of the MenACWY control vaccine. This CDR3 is CASSRGRLGSGNTIYF. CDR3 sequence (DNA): TGCGCCAGCAGCCGCGGACGCCTGGGCTCTGGAAACACCATATATTTT.